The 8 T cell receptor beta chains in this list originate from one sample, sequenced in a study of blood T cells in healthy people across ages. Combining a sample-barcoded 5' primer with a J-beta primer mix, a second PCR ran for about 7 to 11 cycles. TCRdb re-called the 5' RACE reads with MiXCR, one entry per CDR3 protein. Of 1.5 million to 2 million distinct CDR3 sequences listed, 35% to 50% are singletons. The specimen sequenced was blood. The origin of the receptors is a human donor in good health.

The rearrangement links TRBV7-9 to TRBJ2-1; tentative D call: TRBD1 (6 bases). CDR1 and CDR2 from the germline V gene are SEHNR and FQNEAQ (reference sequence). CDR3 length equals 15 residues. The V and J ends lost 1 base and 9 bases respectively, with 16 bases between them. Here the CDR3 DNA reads TGTGCCAGCAGCTTAGGGTACAGGGTATGGAGTGAGCAGTTCTTC. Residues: CASSLGYRVWSEQFF.

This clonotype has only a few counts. CDR3 protein: CASSRRGTGGYEQYF. The CDR3 nucleotides are TGTGCCAGCAGCCGGAGGGGGACAGGGGGCTACGAGCAGTACTTC. The chain joins TRBV7-2 to TRBJ2-7; TRBD1 aligns across 11 bases. Germline V CDR1 and CDR2: SGHTA, FQGNSA. The CDR3 extends over 15 amino acids. Trimming removed 5 bases from V and 3 bases from J; junction bases left unmatched: 6.

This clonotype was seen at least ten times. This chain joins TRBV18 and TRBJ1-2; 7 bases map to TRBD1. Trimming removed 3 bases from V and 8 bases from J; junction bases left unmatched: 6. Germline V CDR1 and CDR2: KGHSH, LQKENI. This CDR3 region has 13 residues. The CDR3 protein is CASSPVGTEGYTF. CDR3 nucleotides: TGTGCCAGCTCACCCGTCGGGACAGAGGGCTACACCTTC. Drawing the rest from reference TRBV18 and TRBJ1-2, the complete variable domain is NAGVMQNPRHLVRRRGQEARLRCSPMKGHSHVYWYRQLPEEGLKFMVYLQKENIIDESGMPKERFSAEFPKEGPSILRIQQVVRGDSAAYFCASSPVGTEGYTFGSGTRLTVV.

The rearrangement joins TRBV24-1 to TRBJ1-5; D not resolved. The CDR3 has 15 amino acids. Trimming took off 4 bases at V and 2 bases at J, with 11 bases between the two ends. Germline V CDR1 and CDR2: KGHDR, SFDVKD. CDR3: CATSDPRSGNQPQHF. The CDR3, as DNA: TGTGCCACCAGTGACCCCAGATCTGGCAATCAGCCCCAGCATTTT.

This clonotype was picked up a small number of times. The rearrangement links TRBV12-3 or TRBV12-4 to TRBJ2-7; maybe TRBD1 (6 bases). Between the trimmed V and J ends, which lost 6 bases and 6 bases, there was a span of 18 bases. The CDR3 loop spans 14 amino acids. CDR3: CASRGATVGTEQYF. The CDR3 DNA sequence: TGTGCCAGCAGGGGGGCGACAGTGGGGACCGAGCAGTACTTC.

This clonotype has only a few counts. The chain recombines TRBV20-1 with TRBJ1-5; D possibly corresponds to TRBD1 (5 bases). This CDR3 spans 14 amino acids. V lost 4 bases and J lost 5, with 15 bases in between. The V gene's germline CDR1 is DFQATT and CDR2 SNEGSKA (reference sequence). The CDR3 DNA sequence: TGCAGTGCTACCCCAGGGATCGGGGATCAGCCCCAGCATTTT. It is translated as CSATPGIGDQPQHF.

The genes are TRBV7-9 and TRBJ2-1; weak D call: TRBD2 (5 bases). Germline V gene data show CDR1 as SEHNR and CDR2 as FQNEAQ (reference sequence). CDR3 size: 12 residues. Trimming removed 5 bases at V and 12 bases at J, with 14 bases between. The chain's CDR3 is CASSRDYGSQFF. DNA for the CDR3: TGTGCCAGCAGCAGAGACTACGGGTCGCAGTTCTTC.

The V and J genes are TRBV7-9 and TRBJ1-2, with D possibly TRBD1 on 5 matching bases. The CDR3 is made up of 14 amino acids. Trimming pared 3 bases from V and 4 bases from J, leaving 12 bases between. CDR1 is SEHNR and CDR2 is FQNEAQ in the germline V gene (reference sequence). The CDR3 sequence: CASSLDGAGYGYTF. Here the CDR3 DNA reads TGTGCCAGCAGCTTGGACGGGGCGGGCTATGGCTACACCTTC.